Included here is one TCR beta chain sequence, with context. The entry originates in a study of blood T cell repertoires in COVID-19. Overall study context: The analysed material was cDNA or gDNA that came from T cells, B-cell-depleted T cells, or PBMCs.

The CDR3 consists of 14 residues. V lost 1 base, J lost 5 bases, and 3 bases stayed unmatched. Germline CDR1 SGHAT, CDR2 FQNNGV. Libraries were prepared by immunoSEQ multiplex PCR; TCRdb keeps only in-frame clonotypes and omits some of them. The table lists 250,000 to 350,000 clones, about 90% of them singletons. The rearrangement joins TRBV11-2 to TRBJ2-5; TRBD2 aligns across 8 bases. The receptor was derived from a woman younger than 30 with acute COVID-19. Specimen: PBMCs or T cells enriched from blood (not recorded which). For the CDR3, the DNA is TGTGCCAGCAGCTTAGGCCGGGAGGGGGAGACCCAGTACTTC. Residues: CASSLGREGETQYF.